Sequencing of this TCR beta chain was carried out in a study of T cell changes during pregnancy in multiple sclerosis. V was clipped by 2 bases and J by 5 bases, with 13 bases between them. CDR3 length: 14 residues. CDR1 is SEHNR and CDR2 is FQNEAQ in the germline V gene (reference sequence). TCRdb keeps only in-frame clones here, not all; method: immunoSEQ multiplex PCR. The data contain 60,000 to 85,000 clones, approximately 90% of them seen just once; the ten biggest clones take up about 1.5%. The chain links TRBV7-9 to TRBJ2-7; the D gene is possibly TRBD1 (7 bases). Sequenced material: peripheral blood, taken in the second trimester of pregnancy. This TCR derives from a female donor with multiple sclerosis, enrolled in a pregnancy study. For the CDR3, the DNA is TGTGCCAGCAGCTTAATCGGAGGGGGCCACGAGCAGTACTTC. This codes for CASSLIGGGHEQYF.